The entry that follows covers one T cell receptor beta chain sequence. Antigen unknown. With the 5' RACE reads reprocessed, TCRdb shows one record per CDR3 protein and no DNA. This sample's table reports about 550,000 distinct CDR3 sequences. This record comes from a study of T cells expressing NK-cell markers. Study results and limitations: These clonotypes, the leaders elsewhere, also led the CD3+CD56-NKG2C+ fraction in a handful of donors.

The sequenced sample consisted of blood T cells: a sorted CD56 or NKG2C T cell subset, CD4+ or CD8+ T cells, or bulk PBMC T cells (not recorded which). The sequence came from a man younger than 35 in good health.

The CDR3 region is CASSSQGSGYTF. The genes are TRBV11-3 and TRBJ1-2; the D call from TCRdb, TRBD1, cannot be confirmed without DNA. Germline CDR1 reads SGHNT; CDR2 reads YENEEA. This CDR3 spans 12 amino acids.